One TCR beta chain is described in this entry. The sample originates from a study of T cell changes during pregnancy in multiple sclerosis. TCRdb's table, derived via immunoSEQ multiplex PCR, lists solely in-frame clones and lacks some. This repertoire shows about 44,000 clones, 80% to 90% found once; its top ten account for about 1%. There are 16 residues in the CDR3. V dropped 5 bases and J dropped 3; count of bases not matched to a gene: 10. The gene calls are TRBV6-7 and TRBJ2-3; TRBD1 aligns across 8 bases. TRBV6-7 is assigned to the ORF class and has an uncertain function. The sample consisted of CD4+ T cells from peripheral blood mononuclear cells, taken after pregnancy. The sequence was collected from a female donor with multiple sclerosis, enrolled in a pregnancy study. CDR3 loop: CASSGDGTGWTDTQYF. The CDR3 coding sequence is TGTGCCAGCAGTGGGGACGGGACAGGCTGGACAGATACGCAGTATTTT.